Given below is one T cell receptor beta chain in context. The antigen is unknown. The sample is drawn from a study of T cells in Graves' hyperthyroidism and ophthalmopathy. The study's findings and limits: Ophthalmopathy got predicted by the model a median approximately 6.4 months before its onset.

RNA transcripts were the template for amplifying TCR beta CDR3 regions. Primed by the HTBI set, a first-round RT-PCR was run on the TCR CDR3. MiXCR, applied by TCRdb to the multiplex PCR reads, yields one record per CDR3 protein. This sample has about 400,000 distinct CDR3 sequences; about 15% occur once, and the top ten carry approximately 32%. The germline CDR1 and CDR2 sequences are SGHVS and FQNEAQ. This CDR3 is 14 amino acids long. The V and J ends lost 6 bases and 1 base respectively, with 10 bases between them. The specimen was blood. The chain uses TRBV7-8 and TRBJ1-3, with D tentatively TRBD1 (5 bases). The TCR was taken from a woman in her thirties with Graves' hyperthyroidism. CDR3 sequence (DNA): TGTGCCAGCAGAAGGGGAGGTTCTGGAAACACCATATATTTT. It specifies CASRRGGSGNTIYF.